The 20 T cell receptor beta chains listed next were all sequenced from one sample in a study of blood T cell repertoires in COVID-19. Assay: immunoSEQ multiplex PCR; the TCRdb copy retains only in-frame clones and omits some. The sample includes 240,000 or so clones, roughly four fifths of them seen just once. Specimen: peripheral blood. These receptors came from a woman aged 18-29 years with acute or convalescent COVID-19.

This sequence joins TRBV7-2 and TRBJ2-5, with 14 bases matching TRBD2. This CDR3 has 21 residues. V gave up 0 bases and J gave up 5 bases; unmatched junction bases: 17. In germline, CDR1 is SGHTA, CDR2 FQGNSA. The CDR3: CASSLAIFGTSGSMSSETQYF. CDR3 nucleotide sequence: TGTGCCAGCAGCTTAGCGATATTCGGGACTAGCGGGAGTATGTCTTCGGAGACCCAGTACTTC.

The rearrangement uses TRBV5-1 and TRBJ2-5; 9 positions agree with TRBD2. CDR1 SGHRS and CDR2 YFSETQ come from the germline V gene. This CDR3 is built from 14 residues. V trimming: 0 bases; J trimming: 4 bases; junction bases outside the gene matches: 1. CDR3: CASSLGAGGETQYF. Here the CDR3 DNA reads TGCGCCAGCAGCTTGGGAGCGGGAGGAGAGACCCAGTACTTC.

The genes are TRBV2 and TRBJ2-7; 7 nucleotides match TRBD2. Germline CDR1 SNHLY, CDR2 FYNNEI. V gave up 7 bases and J gave up 0 bases; unmatched junction bases: 12. The CDR3 runs 16 residues. CDR3 in DNA: TGTGCCAGCACGCCCCGGGACGGCGGGAGCTCCTACGAGCAGTACTTC. Translating it yields CASTPRDGGSSYEQYF.

CDR3 sequence: CASSDSGDTGEQFF. The CDR3 DNA follows: TGTGCCAGCAGTGACTCAGGGGATACGGGTGAGCAGTTCTTC. The chain links TRBV6-4 to TRBJ2-1, with TRBD1 as a possible D gene (5 bases). This CDR3 region has 14 residues. Trimming pared 0 bases from V and 9 bases from J, leaving 12 bases between. Per the germline V gene, CDR1 is MRHNA and CDR2 is SNTAGT.

CDR3 bases: TGTGCCAGCAGCTCCGGACTAGCGGGAGGCTTCACAGATACGCAGTATTTT. Translated: CASSSGLAGGFTDTQYF. The rearrangement links TRBV9 to TRBJ2-3; 14 bases are a match to TRBD2. Germline-derived CDR1 and CDR2 are SGDLS and YYNGEE. V shed 4 bases and J 2 bases; nucleotides not matched to a gene: 6. The CDR3 covers 17 residues.

The J gene is TRBJ2-3, the V gene TRBV7-6, with D tentatively TRBD1 (8 bases). V dropped 5 bases and J dropped 2 bases, with 14 bases sitting between them. Germline V gene data show CDR1 as SGHVS and CDR2 as FNYEAQ. The CDR3 contains 15 residues. CDR3 sequence reads: CASSQRDRNTDTQYF. The DNA of the CDR3 is TGTGCCAGCAGCCAGCGGGACAGGAACACAGATACGCAGTATTTT. Using reference TRBV7-6 and TRBJ2-3 for the parts outside the CDR3, the full variable domain is GAGVSQSPRYKVTKRGQDVALRCDPISGHVSLYWYRQALGQGPEFLTYFNYEAQQDKSGLPNDRFSAERPEGSISTLTIQRTEQRDSAMYRCASSQRDRNTDTQYFGPGTRLTVL.

The chain carries TRBV19 and TRBJ2-1, with 9 bases identical to TRBD1. Germline lookup yields CDR1 LNHDA and CDR2 SQIVND (reference sequence). V was clipped by 3 bases and J by 10 bases; unmatched bases: 7. The CDR3 has 14 residues. This chain's CDR3 is CASSMGQGVGEQFF. In DNA form, the CDR3 reads TGTGCCAGTAGTATGGGACAGGGAGTCGGGGAGCAGTTCTTC.

This clone was seen just once. The chain carries TRBV20-1 and TRBJ1-3, with 10 bases identical to TRBD1. This CDR3 is 15 amino acids long. Germline V gene sequence: CDR1 DFQATT, CDR2 SNEGSKA (reference sequence). With V trimmed by 3 bases and J by 4 bases, 6 bases remained unmatched. The CDR3 here is CSASPGQGGGNTIYF. The CDR3 DNA reads TGCAGTGCTAGTCCTGGACAGGGGGGAGGAAACACCATATATTTT.

Concerning this clone itself: An end of the junction differs from the germline gene, which may be a read error. The rearrangement joins TRBV5-6 to TRBJ1-2, with 7 bases lining up with TRBD1. Germline V CDR1 and CDR2: SGHDT, YYEEEE. The CDR3 runs to 14 residues. CDR3 sequence (DNA): TGTGCCAGCAGTCAGGGACAGATCCCCTATCGCTACACCTTC. Protein product: CASSQGQIPYRYTF.

The chain links TRBV19 to TRBJ2-1; TRBD2 matches at 13 bases. J gave up 0 bases and V 6 bases, and 2 bases lay outside the gene matches. This CDR3 spans 16 amino acids. From germline, CDR1 is LNHDA and CDR2 SQIVND (reference sequence). The CDR3: CASRGLAGSSYNEQFF. In DNA, the CDR3 is TGTGCCAGTAGGGGACTAGCGGGGAGCTCCTACAATGAGCAGTTCTTC. The full variable domain, completed using reference TRBV19 and TRBJ2-1, is DGGITQSPKYLFRKEGQNVTLSCEQNLNHDAMYWYRQDPGQGLRLIYYSQIVNDFQKGDIAEGYSVSREKKESFPLTVTSAQKNPTAFYLCASRGLAGSSYNEQFFGPGTRLTVL.

The chain uses TRBV21-1 and TRBJ1-5; TRBD1 reflects the table's D call only, with no check against the DNA. TRBV21-1 is a pseudogene. The CDR3 totals 15 residues. CDR3 in DNA: TGTGCCAGCAGCAAACTGAGACAGGGAGATCAGCCCCAGCATTTT. Protein: CASSKLRQGDQPQHF.

This chain uses TRBV4-3 with TRBJ2-7; D possibly corresponds to TRBD2 (6 bases). Per germline, CDR1 LGHNA and CDR2 YSLEER. V lost 0 bases to trimming and J lost 0 bases, with 15 bases between them. The length of the CDR3 is 17 residues. This CDR3 reads CASSQDWGGASSYEQYF. The CDR3 DNA is TGCGCCAGCAGCCAAGATTGGGGCGGGGCTAGCTCCTACGAGCAGTACTTC.

This clone was counted only a few times. V and J are TRBV19 and TRBJ2-5; maybe TRBD1 (6 bases). V shed 1 base and J shed 1 base, with 16 bases lying between them. This CDR3 spans 17 amino acids. Germline CDR1 reads LNHDA; CDR2 reads SQIVND (reference sequence). This CDR3 reads CASSIGYRVESQETQYF. In DNA form, the CDR3 reads TGTGCCAGTAGTATAGGGTACAGGGTAGAGTCCCAAGAGACCCAGTACTTC.

The rearrangement joins TRBV7-2 to TRBJ2-5; 10 bases line up with TRBD2. The length of the CDR3 is 15 residues. The germline V gene has CDR1 SGHTA and CDR2 FQGNSA. V shed 5 bases, J shed 5 bases, and the junction held 8 bases outside the gene matches. This chain's CDR3 is CASSPSPLAGETQYF. Written as DNA, the CDR3 is TGTGCCAGCAGCCCGAGCCCACTAGCGGGGGAGACCCAGTACTTC.

The V and J genes are TRBV27 and TRBJ1-5; 8 nucleotides match TRBD1. With 4 bases clipped from V and 3 bases from J, the junction kept 5 bases outside the gene matches. This CDR3 is 15 amino acids long. From germline, CDR1 is MNHEY and CDR2 SMNVEV (reference sequence). CDR3 residues: CASSSVRGPNQPQHF. The CDR3 DNA reads TGTGCCAGCAGTTCTGTCAGGGGGCCCAATCAGCCCCAGCATTTT.

V usage is TRBV5-1 and J usage is TRBJ2-5; 15 positions match TRBD2. The germline V gene encodes CDR1 SGHRS and CDR2 YFSETQ. The J segment lost 4 bases and the V segment lost 5 bases, leaving 6 bases of the junction unmatched. The length of the CDR3 is 16 residues. The CDR3 region has the DNA TGCGCCAGCAGTGTAGGACTAGCGGGAGGGTTAGAGACCCAGTACTTC. This encodes CASSVGLAGGLETQYF.

This clone has a handful of counts. The chain employs TRBV11-3 and TRBJ2-1; 7 positions agree with TRBD2. Trimming at V came to 2 bases and at J to 5 bases, leaving 6 bases not matched to a gene. This CDR3 comprises 15 residues. Per the germline V gene, CDR1 is SGHNT and CDR2 is YENEEA. CDR3 residues: CASSLSGTTDNEQFF. CDR3 coding DNA: TGTGCCAGCAGCTTAAGCGGGACTACAGACAATGAGCAGTTCTTC. The full variable domain, its missing parts supplied by reference TRBV11-3 and TRBJ2-1, is EAGVVQSPRYKIIEKKQPVAFWCNPISGHNTLYWYLQNLGQGPELLIRYENEEAVDDSQLPKDRFSAERLKGVDSTLKIQPAELGDSAVYLCASSLSGTTDNEQFFGPGTRLTVL.

This chain links TRBV18 with TRBJ2-1, with D possibly TRBD2 on 6 matching bases. V was pared by 2 bases and J by 6 bases, with 11 bases between. CDR1 KGHSH and CDR2 LQKENI come from the germline V gene. CDR3 size: 14 residues. CDR3 in amino acids: CASSPNHGGNEQFF. In DNA form, the CDR3 reads TGTGCCAGCTCACCAAACCACGGGGGCAATGAGCAGTTCTTC.

The rearrangement uses TRBV5-4 and TRBJ2-7; 9 bases agree with TRBD1. The CDR3 has 14 residues. Germline V lookup: CDR1 SGHNT, CDR2 YYREEE (reference sequence). J was trimmed by 3 bases and V by 5 bases; bases with no gene match: 6. CDR3 nucleotides: TGTGCCAGCAGTTTCGACAGGGGGAACTACGAGCAGTACTTC. Residues: CASSFDRGNYEQYF.

The V gene is TRBV12-3 or TRBV12-4, the J gene TRBJ2-3, with D possibly TRBD2 on 5 matching bases. This CDR3 is 12 amino acids long. The ends were cut back, 6 bases at V and 6 bases at J, with 10 bases in the middle. CDR3 coding DNA: TGTGCCAGCAGCCCCAGCGGTGATACGCAGTATTTT. This codes for CASSPSGDTQYF.